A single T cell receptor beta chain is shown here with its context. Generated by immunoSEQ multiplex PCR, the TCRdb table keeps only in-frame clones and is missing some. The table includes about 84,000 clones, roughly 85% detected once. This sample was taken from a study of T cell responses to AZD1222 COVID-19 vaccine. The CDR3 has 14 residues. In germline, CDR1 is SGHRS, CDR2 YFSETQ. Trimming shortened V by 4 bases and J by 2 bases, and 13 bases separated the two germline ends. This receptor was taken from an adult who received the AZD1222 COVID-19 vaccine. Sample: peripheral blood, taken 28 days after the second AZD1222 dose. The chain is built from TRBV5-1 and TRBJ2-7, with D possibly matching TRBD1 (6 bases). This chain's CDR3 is CASSLPDSTYEQYF. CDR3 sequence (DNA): TGCGCCAGCAGCCTACCGGACAGCACCTACGAGCAGTACTTC. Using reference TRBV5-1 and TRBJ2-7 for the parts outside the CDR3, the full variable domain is KAGVTQTPRYLIKTRGQQVTLSCSPISGHRSVSWYQQTPGQGLQFLFEYFSETQRNKGNFPGRFSGRQFSNSRSEMNVSTLELGDSALYLCASSLPDSTYEQYFGPGTRLTVT.